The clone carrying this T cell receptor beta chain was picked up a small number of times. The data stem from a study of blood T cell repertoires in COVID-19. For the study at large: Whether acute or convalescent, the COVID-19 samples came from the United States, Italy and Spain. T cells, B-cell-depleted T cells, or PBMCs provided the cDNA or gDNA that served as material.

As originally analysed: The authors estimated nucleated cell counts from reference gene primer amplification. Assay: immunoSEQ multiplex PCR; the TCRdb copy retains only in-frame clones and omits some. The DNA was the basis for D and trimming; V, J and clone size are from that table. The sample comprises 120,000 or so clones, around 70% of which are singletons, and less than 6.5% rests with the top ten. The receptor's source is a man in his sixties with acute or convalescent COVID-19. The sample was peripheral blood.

CDR3 protein: CASSLNRESTNEKLFF. DNA for the CDR3: TGTGCCAGCAGCCTTAACAGGGAATCAACTAATGAAAAACTGTTTTTT. The V call is TRBV3-1 (or the pseudogene TRBV3-2), the J call TRBJ1-4; weak D call: TRBD1 (6 bases). The CDR3 is 16 residues long. Germline CDR1 is LGHDT and CDR2 is YNNKEL (reference sequence). With 4 bases removed from V and 0 bases from J, the gap between germline ends came to 12 bases.